This T cell receptor (beta chain) comes out of a study of T cell responses to AZD1222 COVID-19 vaccine. For the study at large: Analyses pooled second doses at about 4 or about 12 weeks.

The study's findings and limits: Baseline seropositives among AZD1222 recipients totaled only 6 or 7.

Here immunoSEQ multiplex PCR was the method, and the copy in TCRdb shows in-frame clones only, minus some. The sample holds about 110,000 clones, about 86% seen once. This CDR3 has 14 amino acids. CDR1 SNHLY and CDR2 FYNNEI come from the germline V gene. Trimming cost V 1 base and J 9 bases, with 10 bases left between them. About this clone itself: Its specificity is unknown.

The receptor comes from an adult in good health. The source material was peripheral blood, sampled on day 0 of AZD1222 vaccination. The chain combines TRBV2 with TRBJ1-6; no firm D call. The CDR3 DNA follows: TGTGCCAGCAGTGAAGATGAGAGAGGTTCACCCCTCCACTTT. The encoded protein is CASSEDERGSPLHF.